This T cell receptor beta chain comes out of a study of cytomegalovirus exposure and HLA in healthy donors. Overall study context: Findings of an earlier analysis included about 120 million unique TCR beta sequences from roughly 180 million T cells.

CDR1 and CDR2 from the germline V gene are MNHNS and SASEGT. Trimming removed 1 base from V and 4 bases from J, with 12 bases in between. This CDR3 has 15 amino acids. This clone was seen a handful of times. Antigen unknown. This PCR relied on a set of 60 Vbeta primers and 13 Jbeta primers. Per the original data handling: Approximately 11 million of tens of millions of unique TCR beta chains were shared, per a later count. Measured with immunoSEQ multiplex PCR; TCRdb has only the in-frame clones, and not every one. V and J calls and clone size come straight from that table; D and trimming were deduced from the DNA. Found here are approximately 150,000 clones, roughly 75% of them singletons; the top ten hold about 3.2%. Study observations and caveats: V- and J-gene trimming in TCR beta was tied to a missense DCLRE1C variant by an analysis performed later. Association of approximately 18,000 TCR beta sequences with HLA alleles was found at 0.05 false discovery rate in a later analysis.

The rearrangement links TRBV6-1 to TRBJ2-3; TRBD1 might be the D (6 bases). The sample comprised PBMCs. This clonotype was sampled from a female donor in good health and CMV-seronegative. CDR3 coding DNA: TGTGCCAGCAGTGAAGTACAACAGGGCCCAGATACGCAGTATTTT. This translates into CASSEVQQGPDTQYF.